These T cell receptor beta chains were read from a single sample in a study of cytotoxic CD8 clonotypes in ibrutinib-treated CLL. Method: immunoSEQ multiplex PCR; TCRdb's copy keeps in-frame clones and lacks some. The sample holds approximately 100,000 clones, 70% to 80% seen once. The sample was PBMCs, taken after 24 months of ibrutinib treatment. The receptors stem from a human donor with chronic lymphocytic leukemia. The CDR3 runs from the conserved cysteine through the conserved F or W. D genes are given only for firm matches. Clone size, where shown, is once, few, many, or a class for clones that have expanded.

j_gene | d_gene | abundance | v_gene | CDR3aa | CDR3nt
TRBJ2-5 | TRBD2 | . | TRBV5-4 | CASSPKTSSQAFQETQYF | TGTGCCAGCAGCCCGAAGACTAGCTCCCAGGCGTTTCAAGAGACCCAGTACTTC
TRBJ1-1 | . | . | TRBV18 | CASSPHWDVMNTEAFF | TGTGCCAGCTCACCCCATTGGGACGTTATGAACACTGAAGCTTTCTTT
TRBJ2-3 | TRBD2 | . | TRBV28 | CASSWSSGRVSDTQYF | TGTGCCAGCAGCTGGAGTAGCGGGAGGGTTTCAGATACGCAGTATTTT
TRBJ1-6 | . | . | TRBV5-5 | CASSLAGGAGRSSPLHF | TGTGCCAGCAGCTTGGCCGGAGGAGCAGGTCGGAGTTCACCCCTCCACTTT
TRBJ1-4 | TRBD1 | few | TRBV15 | CATSRDRGREKLFF | TGTGCCACCAGCAGGGACAGGGGGCGCGAAAAACTGTTTTTT
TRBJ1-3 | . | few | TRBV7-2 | CASSSNPGSGNTIYF | TGTGCCAGCAGCTCCAATCCTGGCTCTGGAAACACCATATATTTT
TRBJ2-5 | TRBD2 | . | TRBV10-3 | CAIKAGVKETQYF | TGTGCCATCAAGGCGGGAGTAAAAGAGACCCAGTACTTC
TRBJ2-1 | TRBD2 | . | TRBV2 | CASKHEAGGHYNEQFF | TGTGCCAGCAAACACGAAGCGGGAGGGCATTACAATGAGCAGTTCTTC
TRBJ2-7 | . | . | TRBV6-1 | CASIRAPVYEQYF | TGTGCCAGCATAAGGGCTCCGGTCTACGAGCAGTACTTC
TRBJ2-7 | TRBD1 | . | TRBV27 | CASKTPSTGATYEQYF | TGTGCCAGCAAAACTCCGTCGACAGGGGCTACCTACGAGCAGTACTTC
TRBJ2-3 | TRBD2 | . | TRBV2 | CASSSQLAGGLDTQYF | TGTGCCAGCAGTTCCCAGCTAGCGGGGGGGCTAGATACGCAGTATTTT
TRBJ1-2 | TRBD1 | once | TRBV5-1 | CASSPLQGGADGYTF | TGCGCCAGCAGCCCTTTACAGGGGGGCGCGGACGGCTACACCTTC
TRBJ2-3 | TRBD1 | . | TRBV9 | CASGTVTDTQYF | TGTGCCAGCGGGACAGTCACAGATACGCAGTATTTT
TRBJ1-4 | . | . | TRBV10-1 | CASSGARTKDEKLFF | TGCGCCAGCAGTGGCGCCCGGACTAAAGATGAAAAACTGTTTTTT
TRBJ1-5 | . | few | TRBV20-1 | CSARDGGPEHF | TGCAGTGCTAGAGATGGAGGGCCCGAGCATTTT
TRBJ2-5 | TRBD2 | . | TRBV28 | CASCGGGRETQYF | TGTGCCAGCTGCGGGGGGGGCCGGGAGACCCAGTACTTC
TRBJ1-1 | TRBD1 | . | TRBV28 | CASSPTTGPTEAFF | TGTGCCAGCAGTCCGACGACAGGGCCCACTGAAGCTTTCTTT
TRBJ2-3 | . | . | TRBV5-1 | CASRGGQLALSGTDTQYF | TGCGCCAGCAGGGGGGGCCAACTAGCCCTTTCGGGCACAGATACGCAGTATTTT
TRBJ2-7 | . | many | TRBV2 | CASSEIREGLHF | TGTGCCAGCAGTGAAATAAGGGAAGGCCTACACTTC
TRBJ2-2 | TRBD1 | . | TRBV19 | CASRPGTGVDNTGELFF | TGTGCCAGCCGACCCGGGACAGGGGTTGATAACACCGGGGAGCTGTTTTTT
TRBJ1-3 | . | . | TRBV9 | CASSATGSGNTIYF | TGTGCCAGCAGCGCCACAGGTTCTGGAAACACCATATATTTT
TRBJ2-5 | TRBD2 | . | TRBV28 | CAISTSGRPGQTQYF | TGTGCCATTTCGACTAGCGGGAGACCCGGTCAGACCCAGTACTTC
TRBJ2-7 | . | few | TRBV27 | CASSSHSSYEQYF | TGTGCCAGCAGTAGCCACTCTTCCTACGAGCAGTACTTC
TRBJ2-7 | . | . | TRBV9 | CASSETEAYEQYF | TGTGCCAGCAGCGAGACAGAGGCCTACGAGCAGTACTTC
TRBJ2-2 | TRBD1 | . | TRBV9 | CASNEGAAGELFF | TGTGCCAGCAACGAGGGGGCGGCCGGGGAGCTGTTTTTT
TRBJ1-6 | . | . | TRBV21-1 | CASSKFDRRSYNSPLHF | TGTGCCAGCAGCAAATTCGACAGGCGCTCCTATAATTCACCCCTCCACTTT
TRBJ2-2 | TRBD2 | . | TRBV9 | CASSVVGTSSTGELFF | TGTGCCAGCAGCGTAGTTGGGACTAGCTCCACCGGGGAGCTGTTTTTT
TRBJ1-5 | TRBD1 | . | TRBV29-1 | CSVRTGVNQPQHF | TGCAGCGTTAGGACAGGGGTTAACCAGCCCCAGCATTTT
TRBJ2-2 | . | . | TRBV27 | CASSPPVRGNTGELFF | TGTGCCAGCAGTCCCCCGGTTAGGGGAAACACCGGGGAGCTGTTTTTT
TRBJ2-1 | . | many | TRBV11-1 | CASSLGPGDNEQFF | TGTGCCAGCAGCTTAGGACCAGGGGACAATGAGCAGTTCTTC
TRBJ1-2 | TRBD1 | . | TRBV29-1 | CSIQGASGYTF | TGCAGCATACAGGGGGCGAGTGGCTACACCTTC
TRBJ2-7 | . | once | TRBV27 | CASSLRFRATPIGMGYEQYF | TGTGCCAGCAGTTTACGATTCAGGGCAACACCGATCGGAATGGGGTACGAGCAGTACTTC
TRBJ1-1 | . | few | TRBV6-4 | CASSQDGFTEAFF | TGTGCCAGCAGTCAGGACGGTTTTACTGAAGCTTTCTTT
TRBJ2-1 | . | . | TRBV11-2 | CASKMAQAYNEQFF | TGTGCCAGCAAGATGGCCCAAGCCTACAATGAGCAGTTCTTC
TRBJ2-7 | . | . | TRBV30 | CAGNRATAYEQYF | TGTGCCGGAAACAGGGCGACCGCCTACGAGCAGTACTTC
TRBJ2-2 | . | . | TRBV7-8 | CASSPQTGGGELFF | TGTGCCAGCAGTCCTCAAACGGGCGGCGGGGAGCTGTTTTTT
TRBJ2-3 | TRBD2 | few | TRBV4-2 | CASSQEGPGLAGGRNTDTQYF | TGTGCCAGCAGCCAAGAGGGGCCGGGACTAGCGGGAGGGCGGAACACAGATACGCAGTATTTT
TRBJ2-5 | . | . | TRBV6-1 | CASSDVLVETQYF | TGTGCCAGCAGTGACGTCCTCGTCGAGACCCAGTACTTC
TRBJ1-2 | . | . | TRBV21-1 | CASSKVRGYGYTF | TGTGCCAGCAGCAAAGTTAGGGGTTATGGCTACACCTTC
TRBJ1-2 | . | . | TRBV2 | CASTPEGSAGYTF | TGTGCCAGCACTCCGGAGGGTTCCGCGGGCTACACCTTC